The 2 T cell receptor beta chains reported below all come from one sample, sequenced in a study of OX40 agonist ivuxolimab in advanced cancers. Sequencing used immunoSEQ multiplex PCR; TCRdb keeps in-frame clones, though not all of them. The sample has around 36,000 clones, approximately 80% seen once. The sequenced sample was CD4+ or CD8+ T cells sorted from blood, obtained in a trial of the OX40 agonist ivuxolimab. All receptors come from an adult with an advanced solid tumor such as melanoma, head and neck, liver or kidney cancer.

Only one count was recorded for this clone. The chain recombines TRBV11-2 with TRBJ2-1; maybe TRBD2 (6 bases). In germline, CDR1 is SGHAT, CDR2 FQNNGV. V lost 7 bases to trimming and J lost 4 bases, with 14 bases between them. CDR3 length equals 14 residues. CDR3 amino acids: CASTTRGLYNEQFF. CDR3 DNA: TGTGCCAGCACCACCCGGGGGTTGTACAATGAGCAGTTCTTC.

This clone showed up just a few times. The gene calls are TRBV30 and TRBJ1-3; TRBD1 might be the D (6 bases). The CDR3 runs 15 residues. Trimming shortened V by 1 base and J by 6 bases, and 16 bases separated the two germline ends. Germline assignment: CDR1 GTSNPN and CDR2 SVGIG (reference sequence). Written as DNA, the CDR3 is TGTGCCTGGAGTGCGGGACAACCTGGGGAAAACACCATATATTTT. Its protein is CAWSAGQPGENTIYF.